One sample yielded the 15 T cell receptor beta chains listed below, sequenced in a study of human T cells and chemical hapten exposure. Via MiXCR, TCRdb re-called the RACE reads, giving one row per CDR3 protein. This table has about 270,000 distinct CDR3 sequences, approximately 7.5% appearing once. Time point here: pre-sensitization, week 0. Described treatment: therapeutic diphenylcyclopropenone sensitization with weekly scalp DPC. Specimen: whole blood, collected in connection with sensitization to the hapten diphenylcyclopropenone (DPC). The origin of the receptors is a man aged 18 to 29 with alopecia areata. Some clones in this sample may be carry-over from other donors' samples.

In its sample, this clonotype was seen many times. The gene calls are TRBV12-3 or TRBV12-4 and TRBJ2-4; TRBD2 is a possible D gene (6 bases). The CDR3 totals 14 residues. The ends were cut back, 8 bases at V and 1 base at J, with 12 bases in the middle. The CDR3 sequence: CASLLGGAKNIQYF. In nucleotides, the CDR3 is TGTGCCAGCCTGCTTGGGGGGGCCAAAAACATTCAGTACTTC.

The rearrangement joins TRBV5-1 to TRBJ1-1; D remains ambiguous. This CDR3 region has 17 residues. Germline lookup yields CDR1 SGHRS and CDR2 YFSETQ. V was shortened by 3 bases and J by 3 bases, with 21 bases between the two germline ends. CDR3 DNA sequence: TGCGCCAGCAGCTCCCCGGGCTACGATCGGGGAGACACTGAAGCTTTCTTT. Encoded protein: CASSSPGYDRGDTEAFF.

The table lists this clonotype with a few counts. This chain uses TRBV11-2 with TRBJ1-2, with D uncertain. The germline V gene encodes CDR1 SGHAT and CDR2 FQNNGV. Trimming pared 5 bases from V and 9 bases from J, leaving 19 bases between. This CDR3 is built from 14 residues. CDR3 sequence: CASSPLRRRSSYTF. In nucleotides, the CDR3 is TGTGCCAGCAGCCCCCTCCGGAGGCGTTCGAGCTACACCTTC.

This clonotype has only one observation. This chain uses TRBV28 with TRBJ1-4; D unresolved. The CDR3 runs 13 residues. Germline-derived CDR1 and CDR2 are MDHEN and SYDVKM. Trimming removed 3 bases at V and 8 bases at J, with 10 bases between. This chain's CDR3 is CASSFGVEEKLFF. In nucleotides, the CDR3 is TGTGCCAGCAGTTTCGGGGTGGAGGAAAAACTGTTTTTT.

This clonotype has only a few counts. The V gene is TRBV6-2 or TRBV6-3, the J gene TRBJ2-3; tentative D call: TRBD2 (6 bases). Germline lookup yields CDR1 MNHEY and CDR2 SVGEGT. Trimming removed 7 bases from V and 1 base from J, with 12 bases in between. The CDR3 runs 14 residues. CDR3 sequence reads: CASTSRGGTDTQYF. In DNA form, the CDR3 reads TGTGCCAGCACCTCGCGGGGTGGCACAGATACGCAGTATTTT.

This clonotype came up a few times. The V gene is TRBV28, the J gene TRBJ2-6, with 7 nucleotides matching TRBD2. In germline, CDR1 is MDHEN, CDR2 SYDVKM. V shed 5 bases, J shed 0 bases, and the junction held 7 bases outside the gene matches. CDR3 length: 17 residues. CDR3 amino acids: CASSPPSGGSGANVLTF. Here the CDR3 DNA reads TGTGCCAGCAGTCCCCCTTCGGGAGGCTCTGGGGCCAACGTCCTGACTTTC. The whole variable domain, remainder taken from reference TRBV28 and TRBJ2-6, is DVKVTQSSRYLVKRTGEKVFLECVQDMDHENMFWYRQDPGLGLRLIYFSYDVKMKEKGDIPEGYSVSREKKERFSLILESASTNQTSMYLCASSPPSGGSGANVLTFGAGSRLTVL.

V gene TRBV20-1 combines with J gene TRBJ2-3; 7 nucleotides line up with TRBD2. The germline V gene encodes CDR1 DFQATT and CDR2 SNEGSKA (reference sequence). This CDR3 contains 16 residues. V trimming: 2 bases; J trimming: 2 bases; junction bases outside the gene matches: 10. CDR3 sequence: CSARPRDYYVTDTQYF. The DNA of the CDR3 is TGCAGTGCTAGACCCCGGGACTACTATGTCACAGATACGCAGTATTTT.

This clonotype was counted only a few times. CDR3 protein: CSARDRGRSGYTF. CDR3 sequence (DNA): TGCAGTGCTAGAGACAGGGGACGGAGTGGCTACACCTTC. The chain uses TRBV20-1 and TRBJ1-2, with D perhaps TRBD1 (6 bases). The CDR3 runs to 13 residues. Per the germline V gene, CDR1 is DFQATT and CDR2 is SNEGSKA (reference sequence). Deletions cut 0 bases from V and 7 bases from J, with 12 bases between.

The sample holds a few counts of this clonotype. The chain carries TRBV12-3 or TRBV12-4 and TRBJ1-1; a weak D match, TRBD1 (5 bases). The CDR3 extends over 16 amino acids. V lost 8 bases and J 1 base, leaving 20 bases between the germline ends. CDR3 residues: CASRARVGEANTEAFF. The CDR3 DNA sequence: TGTGCCAGCCGTGCCCGAGTAGGGGAGGCGAACACTGAAGCTTTCTTT.

In this sample, this clonotype turned up a few times. The chain carries TRBV7-9 and TRBJ2-3; D unresolved. The CDR3 has 17 residues. CDR1 is SEHNR, CDR2 FQNEAQ, per germline (reference sequence). V lost 0 bases, J lost 3 bases, and 16 bases lay in between. CDR3 sequence (DNA): TGTGCCAGCAGCTTAGCGAAGGCGGTGCCTTGGACAGATACGCAGTATTTT. The encoded protein is CASSLAKAVPWTDTQYF.

This clonotype was detected a few times. The chain recombines TRBV20-1 with TRBJ2-5; D is perhaps TRBD1 (5 bases). V shed 5 bases and J shed 4 bases, with 14 bases lying between them. This CDR3 has 13 residues. Germline V gene sequence: CDR1 DFQATT, CDR2 SNEGSKA (reference sequence). CDR3 in amino acids: CSAPLQGRETQYF. The DNA of the CDR3 is TGCAGTGCTCCCCTCCAGGGTCGAGAGACCCAGTACTTC.

The V call is TRBV28, the J call TRBJ2-7; D is undetermined. V was shortened by 2 bases and J by 5 bases, with 13 bases between the two germline ends. Germline V lookup: CDR1 MDHEN, CDR2 SYDVKM. The CDR3 extends over 14 amino acids. Here the CDR3 DNA reads TGTGCCAGCAGTTTAAGGGCCAGGCCCGACGAGCAGTACTTC. This gives the protein CASSLRARPDEQYF.

In this sample, this clonotype turned up a few times. CDR3 amino acids: CASSQEPGTQFFRGSGNTIYF. The CDR3 DNA sequence: TGCGCCAGCAGCCAAGAACCCGGGACACAATTTTTTCGAGGATCTGGAAACACCATATATTTT. The chain couples TRBV4-3 to TRBJ1-3, with TRBD1 as a possible D gene (6 bases). This CDR3 spans 21 amino acids. Germline V gives CDR1 LGHNA, CDR2 YSLEER. Trimming removed 0 bases at V and 1 base at J, with 25 bases between.

This clonotype was recorded at least ten times. The J gene is TRBJ1-2, the V gene TRBV12-3 or TRBV12-4; 7 positions agree with TRBD1. The junction had 4 bases not matched to a gene; V was cut back by 3 bases and J by 6 bases. The CDR3 totals 13 residues. The CDR3 DNA reads as TGTGCCAGCAGTTTTCGAGGGGGCCATGGCTACACCTTC. This gives the protein CASSFRGGHGYTF.

In its sample, this clonotype was seen many times. The J gene is TRBJ1-5, the V gene TRBV7-2; D is unclear. This CDR3 spans 8 amino acids. CDR1 SGHTA and CDR2 FQGNSA come from the germline V gene. V shed 4 bases and J shed 11 bases, with 0 bases lying between them. CDR3: CASSSQHF. CDR3 DNA sequence: TGTGCCAGCAGCTCCCAGCATTTT.